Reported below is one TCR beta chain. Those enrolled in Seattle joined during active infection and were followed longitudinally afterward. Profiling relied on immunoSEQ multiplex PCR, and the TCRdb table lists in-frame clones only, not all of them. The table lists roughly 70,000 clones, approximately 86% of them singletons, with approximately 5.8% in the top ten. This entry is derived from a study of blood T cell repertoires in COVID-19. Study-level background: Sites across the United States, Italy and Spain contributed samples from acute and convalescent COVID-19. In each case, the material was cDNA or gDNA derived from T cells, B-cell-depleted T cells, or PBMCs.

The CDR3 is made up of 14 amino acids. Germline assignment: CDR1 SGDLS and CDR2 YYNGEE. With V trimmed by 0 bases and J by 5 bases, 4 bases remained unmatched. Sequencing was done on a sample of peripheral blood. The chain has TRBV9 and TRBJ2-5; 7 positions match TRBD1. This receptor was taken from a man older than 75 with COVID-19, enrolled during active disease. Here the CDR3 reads CASSVGQGVETQYF. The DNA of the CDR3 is TGTGCCAGCAGCGTAGGACAGGGAGTGGAGACCCAGTACTTC.